The T cell receptor (beta chain) described here comes from a study of T cell changes during pregnancy in multiple sclerosis. CDR1 is MNHEY, CDR2 SMNVEV, per germline (reference sequence). The V end was cut by 5 bases, the J end by 4 bases, with 13 bases between. The CDR3 spans 14 residues. The repertoire was sequenced with immunoSEQ multiplex PCR; TCRdb's copy has only in-frame clones and lacks some. The table has more than 85,000 clones, 94% seen once. The TCR originated in a female donor in good health, enrolled as a control in a pregnancy study. The rearrangement uses TRBV27 and TRBJ2-3, with a weak D call TRBD2 (6 bases). Specimen: peripheral blood, collected after pregnancy. CDR3: CASSSRDSPDTQYF. The CDR3 DNA reads as TGTGCCAGCAGTAGCCGGGACTCCCCAGATACGCAGTATTTT.